These T cell receptor beta chains were read from a single sample in a study of CD8+CD57+ T cells in acquired aplastic anemia. TCRdb itself ran the reads through MiXCR, one entry per CDR3 protein. The sample shows more than 250,000 distinct CDR3 sequences, roughly 50% of them seen only once. Sequencing was carried out using sorted CD4+, CD8+, or CD8+CD57+ T cells (not recorded which) from PBMCs. The receptor set was obtained from a human donor with severe aplastic anemia or a healthy control (not recorded which). CDR3s include the opening cysteine and the closing phenylalanine or tryptophan. The order of the fields is D gene, V gene, clone size, J gene, CDR3 protein, CDR3 DNA. D genes are given only for firm matches. Size is stated for part of the rows, as once, few or many counts, or as a class when the clone is expanded.

D gene: TRBD2; V gene: TRBV19; clone size: few; J gene: TRBJ2-3; CDR3 protein: CASSGGWDTDTQYF; CDR3 DNA: TGTGCCAGTTCGGGAGGATGGGACACAGATACGCAGTATTTT
D gene: TRBD1; V gene: TRBV7-2; clone size: once; J gene: TRBJ2-2; CDR3 protein: CASSWGQSNTGELFF; CDR3 DNA: TGTGCCAGCAGCTGGGGACAGTCGAACACCGGGGAGCTGTTTTTT
D gene: TRBD2; V gene: TRBV7-9; clone size: few; J gene: TRBJ2-7; CDR3 protein: CASSLVTSGKREQYF; CDR3 DNA: TGTGCCAGCAGCTTAGTCACTAGCGGGAAACGCGAGCAGTACTTC
D gene: TRBD1; V gene: TRBV3-1; clone size: many; J gene: TRBJ1-1; CDR3 protein: CASSAGQGDREAFF; CDR3 DNA: TGTGCCAGCAGCGCCGGACAGGGGGACCGTGAAGCTTTCTTT
D gene: NA; V gene: TRBV7-8; clone size: NA; J gene: TRBJ2-2; CDR3 protein: CASSKPGLSITGELFF; CDR3 DNA: TGTGCCAGCAGCAAACCGGGACTCTCGATCACCGGGGAGCTGTTTTTT
D gene: TRBD1; V gene: TRBV30; clone size: many; J gene: TRBJ1-5; CDR3 protein: CAWSGGTGENQPQHF; CDR3 DNA: TGTGCCTGGAGTGGAGGGACAGGCGAAAATCAGCCCCAGCATTTT
D gene: NA; V gene: TRBV11-2; clone size: NA; J gene: TRBJ2-5; CDR3 protein: CASSLNPETQYF; CDR3 DNA: TGTGCCAGCAGCTTGAATCCGGAGACCCAGTACTTC
D gene: TRBD1; V gene: TRBV28; clone size: few; J gene: TRBJ1-2; CDR3 protein: CASISPGTGGYTF; CDR3 DNA: TGTGCCAGCATTTCCCCGGGGACAGGTGGCTACACCTTC
D gene: NA; V gene: TRBV10-3; clone size: NA; J gene: TRBJ1-5; CDR3 protein: CAISAGGGTTNNQPQHF; CDR3 DNA: TGTGCCATCAGTGCGGGGGGGGGGACAACCAACAATCAGCCCCAGCATTTT
D gene: TRBD1; V gene: TRBV9; clone size: NA; J gene: TRBJ1-1; CDR3 protein: CASSVGGTVFAGNTEAFF; CDR3 DNA: TGTGCCAGCAGCGTAGGAGGGACAGTCTTTGCCGGAAACACTGAAGCTTTCTTT
D gene: NA; V gene: TRBV2; clone size: NA; J gene: TRBJ2-2; CDR3 protein: CASNSRGTNTGELFF; CDR3 DNA: TGTGCCAGCAATAGTCGCGGAACGAACACCGGGGAGCTGTTTTTT
D gene: NA; V gene: TRBV19; clone size: NA; J gene: TRBJ2-6; CDR3 protein: CATADTGANVLTF; CDR3 DNA: TGTGCCACGGCAGATACTGGGGCCAACGTCCTGACTTTC
D gene: TRBD2; V gene: TRBV6-5; clone size: many; J gene: TRBJ2-2; CDR3 protein: CASSGGLAGRPGELFF; CDR3 DNA: TGTGCCAGCAGTGGGGGACTAGCGGGGAGGCCCGGGGAGCTGTTTTTT
D gene: NA; V gene: TRBV2; clone size: NA; J gene: TRBJ2-5; CDR3 protein: CASSEAAETQYF; CDR3 DNA: TGTGCCAGCAGTGAAGCCGCGGAGACCCAGTACTTC
D gene: NA; V gene: TRBV7-9; clone size: NA; J gene: TRBJ2-7; CDR3 protein: CASSLGVNYEQYF; CDR3 DNA: TGTGCCAGCAGCTTGGGCGTAAACTACGAGCAGTACTTC
D gene: NA; V gene: TRBV29-1; clone size: NA; J gene: TRBJ2-3; CDR3 protein: CSVLLRGGTDTQYF; CDR3 DNA: TGCAGCGTTCTTCTAAGAGGGGGCACAGATACGCAGTATTTT
D gene: NA; V gene: TRBV7-9; clone size: many; J gene: TRBJ1-4; CDR3 protein: CASSLVPGSRTNEKLFF; CDR3 DNA: TGTGCCAGCAGCTTAGTTCCCGGGAGCAGAACTAATGAAAAACTGTTTTTT
D gene: NA; V gene: TRBV4-3; clone size: many; J gene: TRBJ1-5; CDR3 protein: CASSQDSHQPQHF; CDR3 DNA: TGCGCCAGCAGCCAAGATTCCCATCAGCCCCAGCATTTT
D gene: TRBD2; V gene: TRBV20-1; clone size: NA; J gene: TRBJ2-1; CDR3 protein: CSARLGLAGHNEQFF; CDR3 DNA: TGCAGTGCTAGGCTTGGTCTAGCGGGACACAATGAGCAGTTCTTC
D gene: NA; V gene: TRBV11-3; clone size: many; J gene: TRBJ2-7; CDR3 protein: CASSLGPTGYEQYF; CDR3 DNA: TGTGCCAGCAGCTTAGGCCCGACTGGCTACGAGCAGTACTTC
D gene: NA; V gene: TRBV7-2; clone size: few; J gene: TRBJ2-5; CDR3 protein: CASSPWTTRETQYF; CDR3 DNA: TGTGCCAGCAGCCCCTGGACAACACGAGAGACCCAGTACTTC
D gene: TRBD1; V gene: TRBV10-3; clone size: NA; J gene: TRBJ2-7; CDR3 protein: CAIRGGTGLYEQYF; CDR3 DNA: TGTGCCATCAGGGGGGGGACAGGGTTATACGAGCAGTACTTC
D gene: NA; V gene: TRBV12-5; clone size: NA; J gene: TRBJ2-3; CDR3 protein: CASRGGHTDTQYF; CDR3 DNA: TGTGCTAGCAGAGGGGGGCACACAGATACGCAGTATTTT
D gene: NA; V gene: TRBV6-6; clone size: NA; J gene: TRBJ1-3; CDR3 protein: CASSYSIGSGNTIYF; CDR3 DNA: TGTGCCAGCAGTTACTCGATAGGGAGCGGAAACACCATATATTTT
D gene: NA; V gene: TRBV20-1; clone size: NA; J gene: TRBJ2-1; CDR3 protein: CSARDVNSVDGIFHEQFF; CDR3 DNA: TGCAGTGCTAGAGATGTCAATTCGGTGGACGGGATTTTCCATGAGCAGTTCTTC
D gene: TRBD1; V gene: TRBV24-1; clone size: few; J gene: TRBJ2-7; CDR3 protein: CATSDSRQGKQYF; CDR3 DNA: TGTGCCACCAGTGACTCAAGACAGGGCAAGCAGTACTTC
D gene: NA; V gene: TRBV15; clone size: many; J gene: TRBJ1-3; CDR3 protein: CATAPLLGSGNTIYF; CDR3 DNA: TGTGCCACGGCTCCCTTGCTCGGGTCTGGAAACACCATATATTTT
D gene: NA; V gene: TRBV12-3/TRBV12-4; clone size: many; J gene: TRBJ1-5; CDR3 protein: CASSLAGGNQPQHF; CDR3 DNA: TGTGCCAGCAGTTTAGCTGGGGGGAATCAGCCCCAGCATTTT
D gene: TRBD1; V gene: TRBV7-6; clone size: NA; J gene: TRBJ2-7; CDR3 protein: CASSLGQGPSSYEQYF; CDR3 DNA: TGTGCCAGCAGCTTAGGACAGGGGCCCAGCTCCTACGAGCAGTACTTC
D gene: NA; V gene: TRBV11-1; clone size: many; J gene: TRBJ2-2; CDR3 protein: CASSLRVENTGELFF; CDR3 DNA: TGTGCCAGCAGCTTAAGGGTGGAGAACACCGGGGAGCTGTTTTTT
D gene: NA; V gene: TRBV5-1; clone size: many; J gene: TRBJ2-7; CDR3 protein: CASSLDEGQGSPRGRQYF; CDR3 DNA: TGCGCCAGCAGCTTGGACGAGGGGCAGGGGAGTCCGCGGGGAAGGCAGTACTTC
D gene: NA; V gene: TRBV20-1; clone size: NA; J gene: TRBJ1-5; CDR3 protein: CSAYRGLGSYSNQPQHF; CDR3 DNA: TGCAGTGCTTACCGGGGGTTGGGTAGCTATAGCAATCAGCCCCAGCATTTT
D gene: NA; V gene: TRBV6-1; clone size: NA; J gene: TRBJ2-6; CDR3 protein: CASSVDQGTNVLTF; CDR3 DNA: TGTGCCAGCAGTGTAGATCAAGGGACTAACGTCCTGACTTTC